Detailed here is one TCR beta chain. The source of the sample is a study of T cell changes during pregnancy in multiple sclerosis. Here immunoSEQ multiplex PCR was the method, and the copy in TCRdb shows in-frame clones only, minus some. The sample holds about 75,000 clones; roughly 94% are singletons and the top ten take about 0.13%. The CDR3 has 12 residues. Unmatched junction bases numbered 2, after V lost 4 bases and J lost 10 bases. CDR1 and CDR2 from the germline V gene are MDHEN and SYDVKM. This TCR derives from a female donor with multiple sclerosis, enrolled in a pregnancy study. The sample consisted of CD4+ T cells from peripheral blood mononuclear cells, taken after pregnancy. The V call is TRBV28, the J call TRBJ1-4; 8 bases line up with TRBD1. The CDR3 coding sequence is TGTGCCAGCAGTTACAGGGGGGCAAAACTGTTTTTT. Its translation: CASSYRGAKLFF.